Listed here are 3 T cell receptor beta chains from one sample, sequenced in a study of blood T cell repertoires in COVID-19. Sequencing used immunoSEQ multiplex PCR; TCRdb keeps in-frame clones, though not all of them. Of roughly 210,000 clones listed, 84% are singletons. Sequencing was carried out using peripheral blood. These receptor sequences come from a woman of 80 years or more with COVID-19, enrolled during active disease.

The chain joins TRBV7-2 to TRBJ1-5, with D maybe TRBD1 (5 bases). The germline V gene has CDR1 SGHTA and CDR2 FQGNSA. The CDR3 spans 15 residues. V lost 4 bases to trimming and J lost 7 bases, with 17 bases between them. CDR3 sequence (DNA): TGTGCCAGCAGCTCGGGTCAGGGTCTCGGGCAGCCCCAGCATTTT. Translated, it gives CASSSGQGLGQPQHF.

The J gene is TRBJ2-5, the V gene TRBV6-5, with 12 bases matching TRBD2. J was trimmed by 5 bases and V by 9 bases; bases with no gene match: 7. The CDR3 covers 14 residues. Germline loops: CDR1 MNHEY, CDR2 SVGAGI. This CDR3 reads CASSTSGGRETQYF. The CDR3 DNA is TGTGCCAGTTCGACTAGCGGGGGTAGGGAGACCCAGTACTTC.

This chain joins TRBV28 and TRBJ1-5; possibly TRBD1 for D (5 bases). CDR3 length equals 15 residues. Germline CDR1 and CDR2: MDHEN and SYDVKM. V was trimmed by 4 bases and J by 3 bases, leaving 13 bases between them. The CDR3 spells CASSSPGGTNQPQHF. For the CDR3, the DNA is TGTGCCAGCAGTTCCCCGGGGGGGACCAATCAGCCCCAGCATTTT. The full variable domain, completed using reference TRBV28 and TRBJ1-5, is DVKVTQSSRYLVKRTGEKVFLECVQDMDHENMFWYRQDPGLGLRLIYFSYDVKMKEKGDIPEGYSVSREKKERFSLILESASTNQTSMYLCASSSPGGTNQPQHFGDGTRLSIL.